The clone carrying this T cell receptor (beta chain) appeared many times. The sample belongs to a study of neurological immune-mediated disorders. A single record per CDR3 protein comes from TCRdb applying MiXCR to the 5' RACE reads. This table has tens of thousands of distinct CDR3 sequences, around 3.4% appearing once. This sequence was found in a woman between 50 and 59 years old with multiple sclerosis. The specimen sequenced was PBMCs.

The DNA of the CDR3 is TGCGCCAGCAGCTTGGTGGGGCCGGGAAACGAGCAGTACTTC. Translated: CASSLVGPGNEQYF. V usage is TRBV5-1 and J usage is TRBJ2-7; D may be TRBD1 or TRBD2 (5 bases each). Germline V gives CDR1 SGHRS, CDR2 YFSETQ. Trimming left V 0 bases short and J 5 bases short, with 12 bases between. The CDR3 covers 14 residues.